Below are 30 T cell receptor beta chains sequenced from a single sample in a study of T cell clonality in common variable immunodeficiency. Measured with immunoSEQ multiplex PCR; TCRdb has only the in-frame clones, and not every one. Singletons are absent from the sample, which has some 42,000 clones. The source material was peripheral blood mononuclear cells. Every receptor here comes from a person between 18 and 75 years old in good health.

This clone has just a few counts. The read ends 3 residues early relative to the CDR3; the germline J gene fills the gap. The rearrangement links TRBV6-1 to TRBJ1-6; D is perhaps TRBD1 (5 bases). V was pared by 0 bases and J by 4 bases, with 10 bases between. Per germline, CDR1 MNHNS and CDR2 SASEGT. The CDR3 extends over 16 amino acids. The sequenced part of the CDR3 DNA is TGTGCCAGCAGTGAAGCCCCCCGGGGGTATAATTCACCC. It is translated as CASSEAPRGYNSP. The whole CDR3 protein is CASSEAPRGYNSPLHF.

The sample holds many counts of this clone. The DNA read from the CDR3 is TGCGCCAGCAAATCCCAGGGTGGGCGAGAGACC. This translates into CASKSQGGRET. The entire CDR3 is CASKSQGGRETQYF. The chain carries TRBV5-1 and TRBJ2-5, with TRBD1 as a possible D gene (5 bases). The read gets to within 3 residues of the CDR3 end, and the germline J gene fills in the rest. The CDR3 is made up of 14 amino acids. Germline V gene lookup returns CDR1 SGHRS and CDR2 YFSETQ. V was cut by 6 bases and J by 4 bases, with 16 bases left in between.

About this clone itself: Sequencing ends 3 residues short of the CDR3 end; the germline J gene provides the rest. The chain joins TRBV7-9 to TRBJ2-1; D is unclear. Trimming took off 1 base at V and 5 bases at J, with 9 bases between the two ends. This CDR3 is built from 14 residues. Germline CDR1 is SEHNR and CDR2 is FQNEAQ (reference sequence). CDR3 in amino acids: CASSLDRRDNEQFF. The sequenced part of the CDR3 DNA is TGTGCCAGCAGCTTAGACCGTCGGGACAATGAG.

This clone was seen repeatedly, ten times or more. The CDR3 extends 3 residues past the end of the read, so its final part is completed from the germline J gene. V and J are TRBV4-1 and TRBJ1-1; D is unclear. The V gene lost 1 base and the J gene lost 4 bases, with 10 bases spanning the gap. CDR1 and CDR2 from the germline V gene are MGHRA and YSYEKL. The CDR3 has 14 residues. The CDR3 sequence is CASSQVGFGTEAFF. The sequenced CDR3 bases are TGCGCCAGCAGCCAAGTCGGGTTTGGCACTGAA.

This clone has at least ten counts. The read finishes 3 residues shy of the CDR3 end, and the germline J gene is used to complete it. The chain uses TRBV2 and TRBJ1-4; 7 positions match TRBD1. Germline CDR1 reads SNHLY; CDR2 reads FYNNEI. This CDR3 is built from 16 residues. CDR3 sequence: CASSEQAGGLVVKLFF. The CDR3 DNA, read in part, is TGTGCCAGCAGTGAACAGGCAGGGGGTTTGGTCGTCAAA.

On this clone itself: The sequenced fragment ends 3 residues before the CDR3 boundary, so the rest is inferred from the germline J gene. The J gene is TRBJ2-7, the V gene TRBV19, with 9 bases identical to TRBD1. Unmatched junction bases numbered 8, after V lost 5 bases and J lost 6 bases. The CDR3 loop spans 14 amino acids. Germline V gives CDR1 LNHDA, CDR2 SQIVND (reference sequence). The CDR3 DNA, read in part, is TGTGCCAGTAGTGACGGGACAGGGTCTAGCGAG. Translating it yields CASSDGTGSSE. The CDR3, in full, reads CASSDGTGSSEQYF.

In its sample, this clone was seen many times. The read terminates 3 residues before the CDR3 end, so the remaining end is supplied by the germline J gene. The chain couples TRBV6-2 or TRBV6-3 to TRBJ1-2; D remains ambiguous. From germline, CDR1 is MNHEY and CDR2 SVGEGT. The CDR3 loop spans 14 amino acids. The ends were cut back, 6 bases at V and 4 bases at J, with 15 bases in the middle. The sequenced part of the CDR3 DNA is TGTGCCAGCAGGCCCCTGGGCCGCCCCTATGGC. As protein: CASRPLGRPYG. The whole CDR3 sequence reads CASRPLGRPYGYTF.

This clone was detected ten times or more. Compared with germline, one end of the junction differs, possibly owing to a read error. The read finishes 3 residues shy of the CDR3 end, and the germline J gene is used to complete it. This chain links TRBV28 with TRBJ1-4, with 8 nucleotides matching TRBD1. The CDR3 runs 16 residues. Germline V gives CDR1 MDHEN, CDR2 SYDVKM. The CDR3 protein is CASSLSGGRGFEKLFF. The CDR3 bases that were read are TGTGCCAGCAGCTTATCAGGGGGCAGGGGGTTTGAAAAA.

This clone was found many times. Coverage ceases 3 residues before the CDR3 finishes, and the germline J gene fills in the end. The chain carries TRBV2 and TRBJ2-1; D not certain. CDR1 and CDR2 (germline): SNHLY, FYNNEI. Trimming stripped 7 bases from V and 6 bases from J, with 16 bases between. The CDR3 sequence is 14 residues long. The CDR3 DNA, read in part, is TGTGCCAGCATGTCGCCCTACCTCGTCAATGAG. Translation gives CASMSPYLVNE. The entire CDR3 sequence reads CASMSPYLVNEQFF.

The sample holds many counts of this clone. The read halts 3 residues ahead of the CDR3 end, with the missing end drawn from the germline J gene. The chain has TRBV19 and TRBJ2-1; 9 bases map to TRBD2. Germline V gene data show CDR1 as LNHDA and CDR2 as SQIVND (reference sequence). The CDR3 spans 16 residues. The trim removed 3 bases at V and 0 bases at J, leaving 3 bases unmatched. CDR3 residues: CASSIRSGGSYNEQFF. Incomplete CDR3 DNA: TGTGCCAGTAGTATCCGTAGCGGGGGCTCCTACAATGAG.

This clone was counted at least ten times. The sequenced CDR3 bases are TGTGCCTGGAGTGTAGTAACCGGGACTAGTATTAGGCGGGGTGTTTTGAAC. This encodes CAWSVVTGTSIRRGVLN. The full CDR3 reads CAWSVVTGTSIRRGVLNYTF. The genes are TRBV30 and TRBJ1-2; D might be TRBD1 (5 bases). Read sequence stops 3 residues before the CDR3 end, and the germline J gene provides the missing end. The CDR3 sequence is 20 residues long. CDR1 is GTSNPN, CDR2 SVGIG, per germline (reference sequence). The full variable domain, with the rest looked up from reference TRBV30 and TRBJ1-2, is SQTIHQWPATLVQPVGSPLSLECTVEGTSNPNLYWYRQAAGRGLQLLFYSVGIGQISSEVPQNLSASRPQDRQFILSSKKLLLSDSGFYLCAWSVVTGTSIRRGVLNYTFGSGTRLTVV.

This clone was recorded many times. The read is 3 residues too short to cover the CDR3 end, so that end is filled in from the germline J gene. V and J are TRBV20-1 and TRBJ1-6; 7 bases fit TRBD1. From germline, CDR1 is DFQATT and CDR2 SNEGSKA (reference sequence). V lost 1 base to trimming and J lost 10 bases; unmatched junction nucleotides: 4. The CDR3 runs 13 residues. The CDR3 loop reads CSARVTGESPLHF. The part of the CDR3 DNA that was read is TGCAGTGCTAGAGTTACAGGGGAATCACCC.

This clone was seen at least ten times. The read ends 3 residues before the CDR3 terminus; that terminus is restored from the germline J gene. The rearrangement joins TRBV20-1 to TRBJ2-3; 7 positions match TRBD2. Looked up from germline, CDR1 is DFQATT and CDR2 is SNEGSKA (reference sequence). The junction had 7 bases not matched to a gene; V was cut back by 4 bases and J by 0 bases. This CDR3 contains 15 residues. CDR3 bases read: TGCAGTGCTATTCTGCGGGAGCAGAGCACAGATACG. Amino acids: CSAILREQSTDT. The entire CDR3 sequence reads CSAILREQSTDTQYF.

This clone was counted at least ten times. The sequenced part of the CDR3 DNA is TGTGCCAGCAGTGACAGCGGGACGGAGACC. This gives the protein CASSDSGTET. The entire CDR3 sequence reads CASSDSGTETQYF. The chain has TRBV12-3 or TRBV12-4 and TRBJ2-5; 7 bases agree with TRBD2. The read halts 3 residues ahead of the CDR3 end, with the missing end drawn from the germline J gene. The V segment lost 5 bases and the J segment 5 bases; nucleotides outside the gene matches: 5. The CDR3 loop spans 13 amino acids.

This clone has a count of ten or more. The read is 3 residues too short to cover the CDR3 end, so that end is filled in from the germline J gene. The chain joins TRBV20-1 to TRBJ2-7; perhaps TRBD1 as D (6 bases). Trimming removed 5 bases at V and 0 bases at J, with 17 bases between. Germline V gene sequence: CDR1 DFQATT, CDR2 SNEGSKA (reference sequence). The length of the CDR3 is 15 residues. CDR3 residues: CSAGWGQDPSYEQYF. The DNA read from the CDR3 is TGCAGTGCTGGTTGGGGGCAGGACCCCTCCTACGAG.

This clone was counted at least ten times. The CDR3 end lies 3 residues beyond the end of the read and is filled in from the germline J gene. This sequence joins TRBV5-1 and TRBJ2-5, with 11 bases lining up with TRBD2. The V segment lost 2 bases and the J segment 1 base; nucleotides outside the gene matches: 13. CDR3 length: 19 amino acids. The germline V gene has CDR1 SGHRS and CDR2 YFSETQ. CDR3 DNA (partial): TGCGCCAGCAGCTTTATACTAAGTAGCGGGAGGGCCGGCCAAGAGACC. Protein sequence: CASSFILSSGRAGQET. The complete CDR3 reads CASSFILSSGRAGQETQYF. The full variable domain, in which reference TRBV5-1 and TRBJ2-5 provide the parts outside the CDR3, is KAGVTQTPRYLIKTRGQQVTLSCSPISGHRSVSWYQQTPGQGLQFLFEYFSETQRNKGNFPGRFSGRQFSNSRSEMNVSTLELGDSALYLCASSFILSSGRAGQETQYFGPGTRLLVL.

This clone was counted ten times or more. CDR3 amino acids: CASSDGSGKTQYF. CDR3 DNA (partial): TGTGCCAGCAGTGACGGGAGCGGCAAGACC. The V call is TRBV2, the J call TRBJ2-5; tentatively, D is TRBD2 (6 bases). The CDR3 end falls 3 residues outside the read, so it is completed with the germline J gene. The CDR3 totals 13 residues. The V end was cut by 3 bases, the J end by 6 bases, with 11 bases between. CDR1 SNHLY and CDR2 FYNNEI come from the germline V gene.

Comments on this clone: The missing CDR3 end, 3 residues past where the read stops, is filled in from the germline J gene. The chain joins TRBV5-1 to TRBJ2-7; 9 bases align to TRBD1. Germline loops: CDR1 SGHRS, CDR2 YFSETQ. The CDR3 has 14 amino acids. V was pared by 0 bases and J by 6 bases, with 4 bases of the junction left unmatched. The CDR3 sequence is CASSLGSTGGEQYF. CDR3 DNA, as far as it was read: TGCGCCAGCAGCTTGGGGTCGACAGGGGGCGAG.

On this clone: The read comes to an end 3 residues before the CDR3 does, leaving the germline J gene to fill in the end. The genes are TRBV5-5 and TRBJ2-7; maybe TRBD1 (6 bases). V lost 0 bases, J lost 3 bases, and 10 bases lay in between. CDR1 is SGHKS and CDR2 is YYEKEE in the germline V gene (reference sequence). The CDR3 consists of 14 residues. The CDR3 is CASSLGGLDYEQYF. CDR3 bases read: TGTGCCAGCAGCTTGGGGGGGCTTGACTACGAG.

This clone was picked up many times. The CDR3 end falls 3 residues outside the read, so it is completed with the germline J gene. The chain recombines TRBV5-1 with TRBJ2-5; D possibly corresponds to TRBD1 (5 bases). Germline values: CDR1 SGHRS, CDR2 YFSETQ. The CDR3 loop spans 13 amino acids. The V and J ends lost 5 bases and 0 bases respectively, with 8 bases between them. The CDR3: CASREGDQETQYF. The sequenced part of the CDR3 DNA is TGCGCCAGCAGAGAAGGGGACCAAGAGACC.

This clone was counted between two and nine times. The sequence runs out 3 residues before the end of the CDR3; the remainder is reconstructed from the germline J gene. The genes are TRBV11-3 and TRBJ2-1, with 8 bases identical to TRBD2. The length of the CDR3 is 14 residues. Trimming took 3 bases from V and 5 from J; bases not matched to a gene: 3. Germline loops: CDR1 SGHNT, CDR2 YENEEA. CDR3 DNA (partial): TGTGCCAGCAGCTTCGGAGCGGGAGACAATGAG. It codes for CASSFGAGDNE. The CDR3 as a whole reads CASSFGAGDNEQFF.

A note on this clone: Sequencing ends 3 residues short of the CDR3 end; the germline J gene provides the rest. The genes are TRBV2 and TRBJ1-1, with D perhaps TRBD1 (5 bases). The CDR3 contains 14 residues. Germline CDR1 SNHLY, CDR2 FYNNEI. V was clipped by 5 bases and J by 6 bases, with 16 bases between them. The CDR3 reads CASSQTQGSPEAFF. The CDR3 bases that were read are TGTGCCAGCAGTCAAACTCAGGGTTCGCCTGAA. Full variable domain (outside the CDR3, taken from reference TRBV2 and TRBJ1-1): EPEVTQTPSHQVTQMGQEVILRCVPISNHLYFYWYRQILGQKVEFLVSFYNNEISEKSEIFDDQFSVERPDGSNFTLKIRSTKLEDSAMYFCASSQTQGSPEAFFGQGTRLTVV.

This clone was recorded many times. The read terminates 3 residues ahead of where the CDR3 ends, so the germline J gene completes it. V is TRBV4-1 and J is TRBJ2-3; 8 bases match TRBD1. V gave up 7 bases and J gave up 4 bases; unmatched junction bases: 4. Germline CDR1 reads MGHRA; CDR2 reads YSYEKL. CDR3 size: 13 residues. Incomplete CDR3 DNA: TGCGCCAGCACCCCGACAGGGGCAGATACG. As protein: CASTPTGADT. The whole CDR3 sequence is CASTPTGADTQYF.

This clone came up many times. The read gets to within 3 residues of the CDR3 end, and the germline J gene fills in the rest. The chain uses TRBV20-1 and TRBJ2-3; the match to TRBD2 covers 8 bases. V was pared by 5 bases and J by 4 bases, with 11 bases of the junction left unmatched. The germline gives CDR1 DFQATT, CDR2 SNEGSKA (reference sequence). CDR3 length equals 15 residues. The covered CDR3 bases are TGCAGTGCTGACCTGAGCGGGAGTTGGGCAGATACG. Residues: CSADLSGSWADT. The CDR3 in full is CSADLSGSWADTQYF.

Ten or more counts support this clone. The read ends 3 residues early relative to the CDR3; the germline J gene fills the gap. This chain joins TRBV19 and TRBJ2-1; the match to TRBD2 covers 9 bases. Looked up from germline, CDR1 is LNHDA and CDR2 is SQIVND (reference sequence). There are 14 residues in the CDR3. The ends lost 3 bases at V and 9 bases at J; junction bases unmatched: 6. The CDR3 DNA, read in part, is TGTGCCAGTAGTATGGGCGGGAGGGCCAGTGAG. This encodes CASSMGGRASE. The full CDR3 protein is CASSMGGRASEQFF.

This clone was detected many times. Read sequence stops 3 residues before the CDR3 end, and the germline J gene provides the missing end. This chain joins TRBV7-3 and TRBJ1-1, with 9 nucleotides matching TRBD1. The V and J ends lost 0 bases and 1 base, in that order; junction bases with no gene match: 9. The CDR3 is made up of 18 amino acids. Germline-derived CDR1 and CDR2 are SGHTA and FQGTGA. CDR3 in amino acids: CASSLTVPGQGRNTEAFF. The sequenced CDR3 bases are TGTGCCAGCAGCTTAACAGTCCCGGGACAGGGAAGGAACACTGAA.

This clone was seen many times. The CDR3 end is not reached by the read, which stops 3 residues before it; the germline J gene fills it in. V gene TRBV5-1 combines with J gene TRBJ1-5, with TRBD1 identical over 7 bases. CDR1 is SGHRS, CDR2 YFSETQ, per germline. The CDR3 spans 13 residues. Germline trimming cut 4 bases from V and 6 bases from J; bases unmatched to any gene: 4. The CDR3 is CASSPTGTQPQHF. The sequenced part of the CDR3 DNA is TGCGCCAGCAGCCCGACAGGGACTCAGCCC.

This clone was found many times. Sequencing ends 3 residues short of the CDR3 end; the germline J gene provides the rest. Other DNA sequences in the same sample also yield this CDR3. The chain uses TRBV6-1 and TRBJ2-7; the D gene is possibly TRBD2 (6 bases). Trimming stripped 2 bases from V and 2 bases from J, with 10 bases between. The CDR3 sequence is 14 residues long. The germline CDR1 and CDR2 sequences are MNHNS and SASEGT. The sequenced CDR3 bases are TGTGCCAGCAGTGAATTGGGACTTACCTACGAG. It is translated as CASSELGLTYE. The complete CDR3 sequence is CASSELGLTYEQYF.

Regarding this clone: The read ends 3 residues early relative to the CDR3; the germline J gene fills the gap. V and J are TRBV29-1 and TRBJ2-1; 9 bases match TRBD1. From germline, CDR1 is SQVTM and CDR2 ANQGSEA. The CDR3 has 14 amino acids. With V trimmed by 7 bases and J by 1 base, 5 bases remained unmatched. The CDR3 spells CSAATGGSYNEQFF. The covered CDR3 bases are TGCAGCGCTGCGACAGGGGGTTCCTACAATGAG.

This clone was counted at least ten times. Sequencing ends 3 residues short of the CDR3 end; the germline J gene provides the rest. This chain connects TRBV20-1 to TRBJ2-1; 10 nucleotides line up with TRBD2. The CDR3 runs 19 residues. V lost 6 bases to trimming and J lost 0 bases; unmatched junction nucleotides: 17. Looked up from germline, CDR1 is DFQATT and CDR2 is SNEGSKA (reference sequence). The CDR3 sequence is CSANRPTSGAPRSYNEQFF. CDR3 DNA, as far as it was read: TGCAGTGCCAACCGCCCAACTAGCGGGGCCCCTCGCTCCTACAATGAG.